This paragraph covers one TCR beta chain sequence. Its antigen is unknown. This sample was included in a study of PD-1 blockade in mismatch repair-deficient tumors. The TCR-sequenced patients were a few responders to pembrolizumab. Generated by immunoSEQ multiplex PCR, the TCRdb table keeps only in-frame clones and is missing some. The repertoire holds roughly 40,000 clones, with 70% to 90% as singletons. Broader study findings: After pembrolizumab, tumor-resident clones rose rapidly, then generally contracted before radiologic responses.

V lost 0 bases to trimming and J lost 0 bases, with 15 bases between them. CDR3 size: 17 residues. CDR1 is SGHDT and CDR2 is YYEEEE in the germline V gene. This rearrangement joins TRBV5-6 to TRBJ1-1; D remains unclear. The clonotype was recovered from an adult with mismatch repair-deficient cancer. This specimen consisted of peripheral blood, obtained 75 to 85 weeks after starting pembrolizumab. CDR3 sequence: CASSLDLSRPMNTEAFF. The CDR3 coding sequence is TGTGCCAGCAGCTTGGATCTGTCTAGGCCCATGAACACTGAAGCTTTCTTT.